Listed below are T cell receptor beta chains from one sample, sequenced in a study of cytomegalovirus exposure and HLA in healthy donors. Libraries were prepared by immunoSEQ multiplex PCR; TCRdb keeps only in-frame clonotypes and omits some of them. The sample shows about 110,000 clones, 74% of them seen only once. Specimen: PBMCs. The origin of the receptors is a man aged 50-59 years in good health and CMV-seropositive. CDR3s include the opening cysteine and the closing phenylalanine or tryptophan. The order of the fields is CDR3 protein, CDR3 DNA, V gene, D gene, clone size, J gene. A D gene is named only where the DNA matches it firmly. Size is omitted from some rows. Given values are once, few, many or a class for expanded clones.

CDR3: CASSLGLAGYEQFF
DNA: TGTGCCAGCAGCTTAGGACTAGCGGGGTACGAGCAGTTCTTC
V: TRBV7-2
D: TRBD2
size: NA
J: TRBJ2-1

CDR3: CASSFERGSTGELFF
DNA: TGTGCCAGCAGCTTCGAGAGAGGGAGTACCGGGGAGCTGTTTTTT
V: TRBV11-2
D: NA
size: NA
J: TRBJ2-2

CDR3: CASAAGGVQNSPLHF
DNA: TGTGCCAGCGCTGCGGGGGGGGTGCAGAATTCACCCCTCCACTTT
V: TRBV2
D: NA
size: NA
J: TRBJ1-6

CDR3: CASSLASIQETQYF
DNA: TGTGCCAGCAGCTTAGCTAGCATACAAGAGACCCAGTACTTC
V: TRBV7-2
D: NA
size: once
J: TRBJ2-5

CDR3: CASSLGFAGGANKQFF
DNA: TGTGCCAGCAGCTTGGGGTTCGCGGGAGGTGCGAATAAGCAGTTCTTC
V: TRBV5-4
D: TRBD2
size: few
J: TRBJ2-1

CDR3: CASTRNPTGVFTDTQYF
DNA: TGTGCCAGTACCCGAAACCCGACAGGGGTATTCACAGATACGCAGTATTTT
V: TRBV19
D: TRBD1
size: few
J: TRBJ2-3

CDR3: CASSSASYEQYF
DNA: TGTGCCAGCAGCTCCGCATCCTACGAGCAGTACTTC
V: TRBV7-2
D: NA
size: NA
J: TRBJ2-7

CDR3: CASSALAGSNGELFF
DNA: TGTGCCAGCTCGGCACTAGCGGGATCGAACGGGGAGCTGTTTTTT
V: TRBV18
D: TRBD2
size: NA
J: TRBJ2-2

CDR3: CASSPRSSYYEQYF
DNA: TGTGCCAGCAGCCCCCGGTCGAGCTACTACGAGCAGTACTTC
V: TRBV6-1
D: NA
size: NA
J: TRBJ2-7

CDR3: CASRTGLREQFF
DNA: TGCGCCAGCAGAACAGGGCTGCGTGAGCAGTTCTTC
V: TRBV5-1
D: NA
size: NA
J: TRBJ2-1

CDR3: CASSLGDSRRTDTQYF
DNA: TGTGCCAGCAGCTTAGGGGACTCGCGCCGCACAGATACGCAGTATTTT
V: TRBV11-2
D: NA
size: NA
J: TRBJ2-3

CDR3: CASSRLAGGPEQYF
DNA: TGTGCCAGCAGCCGACTAGCGGGGGGGCCCGAGCAGTACTTC
V: TRBV2
D: TRBD2
size: few
J: TRBJ2-7

CDR3: CASSPILVSSGANVLTF
DNA: TGTGCCAGCAGCCCCATTTTGGTCAGCTCTGGGGCCAACGTCCTGACTTTC
V: TRBV27
D: NA
size: NA
J: TRBJ2-6

CDR3: CASSPQGLAGGTGELFF
DNA: TGTGCCAGCAGCCCACAGGGACTAGCGGGAGGGACCGGGGAGCTGTTTTTT
V: TRBV7-2
D: TRBD2
size: NA
J: TRBJ2-2

CDR3: CASSVDAGLHYEQYF
DNA: TGTGCCAGCAGCGTAGACGCGGGGCTCCACTACGAGCAGTACTTC
V: TRBV9
D: NA
size: NA
J: TRBJ2-7

CDR3: CASSPGPSFEAFF
DNA: TGTGCCAGCAGCCCAGGGCCCTCGTTTGAAGCTTTCTTT
V: TRBV9
D: NA
size: NA
J: TRBJ1-1

CDR3: CASSTEGDEQFF
DNA: TGTGCCAGCAGCACTGAGGGAGATGAGCAGTTCTTC
V: TRBV11-3
D: NA
size: few
J: TRBJ2-1

CDR3: CASSRDRAYTIYF
DNA: TGTGCCAGCAGCAGGGACAGGGCTTACACCATATATTTT
V: TRBV7-9
D: TRBD1
size: NA
J: TRBJ1-3

CDR3: CASSSQGARQPQHF
DNA: TGTGCCAGCAGTTCACAGGGGGCGCGGCAGCCCCAGCATTTT
V: TRBV6-5
D: TRBD1
size: NA
J: TRBJ1-5

CDR3: CASSVRAGNTIYF
DNA: TGTGCCAGCAGCGTCAGGGCGGGAAACACCATATATTTT
V: TRBV9
D: NA
size: NA
J: TRBJ1-3

CDR3: CASSQVSGGTNEKLFF
DNA: TGTGCCAGCAGCCAAGTCTCGGGGGGAACGAATGAAAAACTGTTTTTT
V: TRBV4-2
D: NA
size: NA
J: TRBJ1-4

CDR3: CASRLTSGSYEQYF
DNA: TGTGCCAGCAGGTTGACTAGCGGGAGCTACGAGCAGTACTTC
V: TRBV6-6
D: TRBD2
size: NA
J: TRBJ2-7

CDR3: CSSSLGGGLDEQYF
DNA: TGTTCCAGCAGCTTAGGTGGAGGGCTAGACGAGCAGTACTTC
V: TRBV7-9
D: NA
size: NA
J: TRBJ2-7